One and the same sample provided the 3 T cell receptor beta chains below, sequenced in a study of PD-1 blockade in mismatch repair-deficient tumors. Sequencing used immunoSEQ multiplex PCR; TCRdb keeps in-frame clones, though not all of them. The sample includes approximately 100,000 clones, 70% to 85% of them seen just once. This specimen was peripheral blood, taken about 33 weeks after starting pembrolizumab. All receptors derive from an adult with mismatch repair-deficient cancer.

The chain combines TRBV4-2 with TRBJ2-7; TRBD1 is a possible D gene (6 bases). CDR3 size: 20 residues. Trimming removed 4 bases from V and 3 bases from J, with 31 bases in between. Germline lookup yields CDR1 LGHNA and CDR2 YNFKEQ. CDR3: CASSLNIPGHAERVNYEQYF. In DNA, the CDR3 is TGTGCCAGCAGCCTTAATATCCCGGGACATGCTGAGCGAGTCAACTACGAGCAGTACTTC.

The V call is TRBV7-9, the J call TRBJ2-5; D tentatively fits TRBD1 or TRBD2 (5 bases each). V was cut by 7 bases and J by 5 bases, with 23 bases left in between. CDR3 size: 16 residues. Germline V gene lookup returns CDR1 SEHNR and CDR2 FQNEAQ (reference sequence). CDR3 nucleotide sequence: TGTGCCAGCATCGAAGTCCCGTGGGACCAGGCGGAGACCCAGTACTTC. It encodes CASIEVPWDQAETQYF.

The rearrangement joins TRBV18 to TRBJ2-1, with 13 nucleotides matching TRBD2. Germline V lookup: CDR1 KGHSH, CDR2 LQKENI. Losses at the gene ends were 2 bases for V and 8 bases for J; bases not matched to a gene: 6. The CDR3 runs 16 residues. DNA for the CDR3: TGTGCCAGCTCACCAGAGACTAGCGGGAGGTTGGATGAGCAGTTCTTC. Protein product: CASSPETSGRLDEQFF.